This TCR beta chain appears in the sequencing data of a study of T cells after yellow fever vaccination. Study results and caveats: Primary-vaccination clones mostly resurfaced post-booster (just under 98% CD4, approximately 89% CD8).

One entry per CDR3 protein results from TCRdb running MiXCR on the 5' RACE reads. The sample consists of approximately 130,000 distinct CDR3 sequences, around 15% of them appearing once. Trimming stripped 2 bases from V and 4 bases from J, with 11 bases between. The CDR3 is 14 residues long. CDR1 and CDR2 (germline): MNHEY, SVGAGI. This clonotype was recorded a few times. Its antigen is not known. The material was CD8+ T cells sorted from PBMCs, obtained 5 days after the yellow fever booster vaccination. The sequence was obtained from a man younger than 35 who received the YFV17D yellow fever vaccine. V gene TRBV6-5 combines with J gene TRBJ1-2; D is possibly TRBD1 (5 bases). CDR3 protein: CASSYRGIGYGYTF. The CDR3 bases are TGTGCCAGCAGTTACCGGGGGATCGGCTATGGCTACACCTTC.